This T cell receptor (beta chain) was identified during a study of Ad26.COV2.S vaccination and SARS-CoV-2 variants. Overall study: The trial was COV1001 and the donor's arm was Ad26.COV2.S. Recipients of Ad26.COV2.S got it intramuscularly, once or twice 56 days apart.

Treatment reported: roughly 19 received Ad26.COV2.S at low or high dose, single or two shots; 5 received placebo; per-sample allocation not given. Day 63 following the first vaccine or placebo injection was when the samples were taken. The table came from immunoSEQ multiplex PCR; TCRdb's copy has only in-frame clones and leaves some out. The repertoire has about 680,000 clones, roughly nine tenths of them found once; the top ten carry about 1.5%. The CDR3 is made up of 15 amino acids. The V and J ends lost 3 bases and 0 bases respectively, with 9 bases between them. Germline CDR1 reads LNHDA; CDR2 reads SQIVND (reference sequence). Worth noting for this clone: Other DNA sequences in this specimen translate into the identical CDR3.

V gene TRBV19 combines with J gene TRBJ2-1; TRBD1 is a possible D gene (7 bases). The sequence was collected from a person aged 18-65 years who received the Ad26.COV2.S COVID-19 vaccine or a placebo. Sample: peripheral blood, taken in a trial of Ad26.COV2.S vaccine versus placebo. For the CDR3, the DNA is TGTGCCAGTAGTATTCAGGGGGGCTCCTACAATGAGCAGTTCTTC. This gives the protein CASSIQGGSYNEQFF.